This T cell receptor (beta chain) was recovered during a study of CD4+ T cells in melanoma. Study-wide findings and caveats: Reportedly, melanoma neoantigen-specific CD4+ T cells showed varied differentiation states. A reported correlation linked neoantigen-specific CD4+ T cells to CD8+, macrophage and B cell function.

Trimming cost V 3 bases and J 6 bases, with 19 bases left between them. Germline values: CDR1 MNHNS, CDR2 SASEGT. The CDR3 loop spans 16 amino acids. Only in-frame clones appear in the TCRdb table, and some are missing; sequencing was by immunoSEQ multiplex PCR. The sample carries more than 110,000 clones, about 93% recorded once. Comment on this clone: Its antigen is unidentified.

V and J are TRBV6-1 and TRBJ2-3; D perhaps matches TRBD2 (5 bases). The origin of this receptor is a human donor with melanoma. The CDR3 here is CASSELVRGFGDTQYF. In DNA, the CDR3 is TGTGCCAGCAGTGAGTTAGTGAGAGGGTTCGGGGATACGCAGTATTTT.